The clone carrying this T cell receptor beta chain was seen more than once but under ten times. Antigen unknown. CDR3 length equals 15 residues. V lost 5 bases and J lost 2; bases outside the gene matches: 5. Germline CDR1 and CDR2: SNHLY and FYNNEI. This record belongs to a study of blood T cells in healthy people across ages. The study, taken as a whole, reports: Fewer expanded clones and more diversity marked long-lived versus aged donors.

A second PCR, run for roughly 7 to 12 cycles, used a sample-barcoded 5' primer plus a J-beta primer mix. MiXCR was run by TCRdb on the 5' RACE reads, yielding one entry per CDR3 protein. The sample holds 1.5 million to 2 million distinct CDR3 sequences, 25% to 30% seen once. The receptor was isolated from a woman in her 30s in good health. V is TRBV2 and J is TRBJ2-1; 8 bases agree with TRBD2. The material sequenced was blood. The CDR3 reads CASSSNGGAYNEQFF. The CDR3 nucleotides are TGTGCCAGCAGTAGTAACGGGGGGGCCTACAATGAGCAGTTCTTC.